This entry is about one TCR beta chain. What it binds is not known. The data belong to a study of early T cells in non-severe SARS-CoV-2 infection. The wider study: Unsorted whole blood bulk RNA was sequenced, with unpaired chains. Study-level points and caveats: Private and CD4 specificities were missed by VDJdb matching, skewed to anti-spike CD8.

CDR3 size: 16 residues. Trimming took 4 bases from V and 4 from J, leaving 17 bases between them. Germline CDR1 SGHAT, CDR2 FQNNGV. Attachment of unique molecular identifiers was made to individual cDNA molecules. TCRdb reprocessed the 5' RACE reads via MiXCR and lists one record per CDR3 protein. The sample yields roughly 53,000 distinct CDR3 sequences, around 12% seen once. This clonotype was sampled from an adult who was a healthcare worker with PCR-confirmed SARS-CoV-2 infection or an uninfected control (not recorded which). The sequencing used whole blood, collected at baseline. The J gene is TRBJ1-5, the V gene TRBV11-2; D might be TRBD1 (5 bases). The CDR3 nucleotides are TGTGCCAGCAGCTCGGGGACTGGGGGTAGGAATCAGCCCCAGCATTTT. Translated, it gives CASSSGTGGRNQPQHF.